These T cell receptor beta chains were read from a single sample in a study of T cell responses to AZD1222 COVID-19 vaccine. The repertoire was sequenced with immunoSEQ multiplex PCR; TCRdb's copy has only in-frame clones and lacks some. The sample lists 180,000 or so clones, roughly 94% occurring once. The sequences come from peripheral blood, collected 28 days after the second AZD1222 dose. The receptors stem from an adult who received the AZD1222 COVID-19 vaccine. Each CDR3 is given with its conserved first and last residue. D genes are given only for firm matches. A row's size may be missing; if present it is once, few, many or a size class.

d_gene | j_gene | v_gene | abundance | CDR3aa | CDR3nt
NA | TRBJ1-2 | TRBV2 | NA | CASSEDRALYGYTF | TGTGCCAGCAGTGAAGACAGGGCCCTCTATGGCTACACCTTC
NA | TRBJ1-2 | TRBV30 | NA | CAWIHLTTNYGYTF | TGTGCCTGGATCCATTTGACTACTAACTATGGCTACACCTTC
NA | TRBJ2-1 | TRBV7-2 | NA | CASSLGGRIDEQFF | TGTGCCAGCAGCTTAGGGGGGAGAATCGATGAGCAGTTCTTC
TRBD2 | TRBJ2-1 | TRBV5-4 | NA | CASSAASGRVTYNEQFF | TGTGCCAGCAGCGCCGCTAGCGGGAGAGTCACCTACAATGAGCAGTTCTTC
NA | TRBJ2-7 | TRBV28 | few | CASSLDLEPHEQYF | TGTGCCAGCAGTTTAGACTTGGAGCCCCACGAGCAGTACTTC
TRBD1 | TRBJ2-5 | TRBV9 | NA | CASSSRQGAGETQYF | TGTGCCAGCAGCTCGCGACAGGGGGCTGGGGAGACCCAGTACTTC
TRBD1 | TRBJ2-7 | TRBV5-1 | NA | CASSFGQGASYEQYF | TGCGCCAGCAGCTTCGGACAGGGCGCCTCCTACGAGCAGTACTTC
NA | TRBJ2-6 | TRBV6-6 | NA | CASSLQGSGANVLTF | TGTGCCAGCAGCCTCCAGGGGTCTGGGGCCAACGTCCTGACTTTC
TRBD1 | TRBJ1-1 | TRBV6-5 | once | CASLSGTVGEAFF | TGTGCCAGTCTATCTGGGACAGTAGGCGAAGCTTTCTTT
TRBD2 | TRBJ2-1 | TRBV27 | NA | CASSPVGLAGAIQFF | TGTGCCAGCAGTCCCGTGGGACTAGCGGGAGCTATTCAGTTCTTC
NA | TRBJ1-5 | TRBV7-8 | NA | CASSRDMSNQPQHF | TGTGCCAGCAGCCGGGACATGTCGAATCAGCCCCAGCATTTT
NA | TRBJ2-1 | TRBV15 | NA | CATSRDQVYNEQFF | TGTGCCACCAGCAGAGATCAAGTGTACAATGAGCAGTTCTTC
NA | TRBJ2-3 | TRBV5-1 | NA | CASSLSGTTDTQYF | TGCGCCAGCAGCTTGTCTGGGACCACAGATACGCAGTATTTT
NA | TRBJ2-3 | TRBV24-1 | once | CATSDTGSPLGHTQYF | TGTGCCACCAGTGATACAGGGTCCCCACTGGGGCATACGCAGTATTTT
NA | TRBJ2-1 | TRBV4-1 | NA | CASSQVSGADEQFF | TGCGCCAGCAGCCAAGTGTCGGGGGCGGATGAGCAGTTCTTC
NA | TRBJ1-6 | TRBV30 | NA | CAWTVQGYNSPLHF | TGTGCCTGGACCGTACAGGGCTATAATTCACCCCTCCACTTT
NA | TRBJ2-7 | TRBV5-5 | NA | CASSLGRSTYEQYF | TGTGCCAGCAGCTTGGGCAGGTCTACCTACGAGCAGTACTTC
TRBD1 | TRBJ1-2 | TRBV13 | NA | CASSPGGRDGYTF | TGTGCCAGCAGCCCAGGGGGCAGAGATGGCTACACCTTC
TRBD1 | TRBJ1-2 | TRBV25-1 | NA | CASSDVRQGDGYTF | TGTGCCAGCAGTGATGTGAGGCAGGGGGACGGCTACACCTTC
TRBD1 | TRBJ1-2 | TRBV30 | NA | CAWSPGQGNGYTF | TGTGCCTGGAGTCCGGGACAGGGTAATGGCTACACCTTC
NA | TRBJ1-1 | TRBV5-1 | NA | CASSLAGIPMNTEAFF | TGCGCCAGCAGCTTGGCCGGGATCCCAATGAACACTGAAGCTTTCTTT
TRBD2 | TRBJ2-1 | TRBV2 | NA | CASREPSGSFSYNEQFF | TGTGCCAGCAGAGAACCTAGCGGGAGTTTTTCCTACAATGAGCAGTTCTTC
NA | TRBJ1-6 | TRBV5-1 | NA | CASSLEEVSNSPLHF | TGCGCCAGCAGCTTGGAAGAGGTTTCTAATTCACCCCTCCACTTT
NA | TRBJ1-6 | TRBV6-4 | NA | CASSDGQSGSPLHF | TGTGCCAGCAGTGACGGTCAGAGTGGTTCACCCCTCCACTTT
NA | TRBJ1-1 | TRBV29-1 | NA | CSVEWGAGTEAFF | TGCAGCGTTGAATGGGGGGCGGGGACTGAAGCTTTCTTT
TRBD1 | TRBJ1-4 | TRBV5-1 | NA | CASSPDREGEKLFF | TGCGCCAGCAGCCCCGACAGGGAAGGCGAAAAACTGTTTTTT
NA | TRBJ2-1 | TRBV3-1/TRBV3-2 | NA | CASSQATGRAFF | TGTGCCAGCAGTCAAGCGACGGGGCGGGCGTTCTTC
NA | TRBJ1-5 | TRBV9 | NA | CASSVDGGVQPQHF | TGTGCCAGCAGCGTAGATGGAGGGGTGCAGCCCCAGCATTTT
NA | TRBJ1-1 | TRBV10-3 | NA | CAITARESDTEAFF | TGTGCCATCACCGCGAGGGAGAGCGACACTGAAGCTTTCTTT
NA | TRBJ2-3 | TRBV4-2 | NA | CASSYTSRGEDTQYF | TGTGCCAGCAGCTACACCAGTAGGGGTGAAGATACGCAGTATTTT
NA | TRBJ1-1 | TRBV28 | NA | CASSDRTGTAEAFF | TGTGCCAGCAGTGACAGAACCGGGACGGCTGAAGCTTTCTTT
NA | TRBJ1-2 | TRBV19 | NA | CASSIAGRPNYGYTF | TGTGCCAGTAGTATAGCGGGCAGGCCTAACTATGGCTACACCTTC
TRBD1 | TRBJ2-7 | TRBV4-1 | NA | CASSRSPDRAVDEQYF | TGCGCCAGCAGCCGTTCGCCCGACAGGGCAGTCGACGAGCAGTACTTC
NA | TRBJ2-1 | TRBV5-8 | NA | CASSVLRDPTRPFF | TGTGCCAGCAGCGTCTTGCGGGACCCGACTCGTCCGTTCTTC
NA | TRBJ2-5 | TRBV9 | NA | CASSETPSAQETQYF | TGTGCCAGCAGCGAAACGCCTAGCGCACAAGAGACCCAGTACTTC
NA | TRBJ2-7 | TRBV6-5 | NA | CASFQWEQYF | TGTGCCAGCTTCCAATGGGAGCAGTACTTC
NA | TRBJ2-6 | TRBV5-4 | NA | CASSGATVTGANVLTF | TGTGCCAGCAGCGGAGCAACGGTGACCGGGGCCAACGTCCTGACTTTC
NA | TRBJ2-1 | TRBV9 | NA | CASSPYLPTGYNEQFF | TGTGCCAGCAGCCCCTATCTTCCGACCGGCTACAATGAGCAGTTCTTC
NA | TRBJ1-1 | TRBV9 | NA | CASSPGQWGTEAFF | TGTGCCAGCAGCCCCGGACAGTGGGGGACTGAAGCTTTCTTT
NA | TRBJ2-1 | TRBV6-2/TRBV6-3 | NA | CASSYSRDKKSTVEVYNEQFF | TGTGCCAGCAGTTACTCGCGGGATAAGAAGTCGACAGTCGAGGTCTACAATGAGCAGTTCTTC
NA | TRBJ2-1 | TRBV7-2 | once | CASSPGVRPYNEQFF | TGTGCCAGCAGTCCAGGGGTCCGCCCTTACAATGAGCAGTTCTTC
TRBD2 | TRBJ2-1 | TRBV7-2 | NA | CASSFPVAGVFRDEQFF | TGTGCCAGCAGCTTTCCGGTAGCGGGAGTGTTTCGCGATGAGCAGTTCTTC
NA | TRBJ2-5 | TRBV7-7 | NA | CASSPIPGKQETQYF | TGTGCTAGCAGCCCTATTCCGGGAAAGCAAGAGACCCAGTACTTC
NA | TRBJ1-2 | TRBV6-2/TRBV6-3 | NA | CASSYPRTEGPLYGYTF | TGTGCCAGCAGTTATCCGAGGACAGAAGGGCCCCTCTATGGCTACACCTTC
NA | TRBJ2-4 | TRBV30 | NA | CAWSTGTKNIQYF | TGTGCCTGGAGTACCGGGACCAAAAACATTCAGTACTTC
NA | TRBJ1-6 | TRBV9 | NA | CASSVRTGWNSPLHF | TGTGCCAGCAGCGTCCGAACAGGGTGGAATTCACCCCTCCACTTT
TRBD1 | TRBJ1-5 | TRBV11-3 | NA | CASSSLSQGSNQPQHF | TGTGCCAGCAGCTCCCTATCACAGGGGAGCAATCAGCCCCAGCATTTT
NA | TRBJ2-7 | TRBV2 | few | CASRATSDEQYF | TGTGCCAGCAGAGCGACTAGTGACGAGCAGTACTTC
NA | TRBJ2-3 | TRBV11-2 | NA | CASSSSIGTVTSTDTQYF | TGTGCCAGCAGCTCGTCCATTGGGACGGTTACTAGCACAGATACGCAGTATTTT